The subject of this entry is one T cell receptor (beta chain). The antigen is undetermined. The data were taken from a study of tumor and adjacent non-tumor tissue in lung cancer. As for the study in general: On average, productive TCRbeta reads reached a few million per sample. Regarding the study as a whole: TCR diversity was significantly greater in tumor than normal lung tissue.

CDR3 length: 14 amino acids. V lost 10 bases to trimming and J lost 0 bases, with 16 bases between them. Germline V gives CDR1 MDHEN, CDR2 SYDVKM. RNA was extracted from bulk tissue without any cell sorting. The normal lung tissue was taken more than 3 cm from the tumor edge. Donors were chemotherapy-naive, newly diagnosed lung cancer surgical patients in China, August–November 2014. A modified ARM-PCR protocol with three rounds of nested PCR amplified TCRbeta. MiXCR was run by TCRdb on the multiplex PCR reads, yielding one entry per CDR3 protein. Of tens of thousands of distinct CDR3 sequences in the sample, roughly 80% were seen once.

The TCR sequence derives from a man between 60 and 75 years old with non-small cell lung cancer. Material: distant non-tumor lung tissue. V and J are TRBV28 and TRBJ2-7; unclear D gene. Here the CDR3 DNA reads TGTGCCACCAGACCAACCGGAGTCTCCTACGAGCAGTACTTC. As protein: CATRPTGVSYEQYF.